Presented here are 30 T cell receptor beta chains from one specimen sequenced in a study of blood T cell repertoires in COVID-19. Measured with immunoSEQ multiplex PCR; TCRdb has only the in-frame clones, and not every one. The data contain more than 250,000 clones, about nine tenths of them singletons. Sequencing was carried out using peripheral blood. The receptors stem from a man aged 50 to 59 with active or convalescent COVID-19.

The CDR3 nucleotides are TGTGCCAGCAGCTTAGAAGGGGGGGATGGCTACACCTTC. Protein: CASSLEGGDGYTF. V gene TRBV7-8 combines with J gene TRBJ1-2, with a tentative D call TRBD1 (6 bases). Trimming removed 1 base at V and 6 bases at J, with 9 bases between. Germline CDR1 reads SGHVS; CDR2 reads FQNEAQ. The CDR3 is 13 amino acids.

The J gene is TRBJ2-5, the V gene TRBV7-9; D possibly corresponds to TRBD1 (5 bases). Germline V CDR1 and CDR2: SEHNR, FQNEAQ (reference sequence). V lost 5 bases, J lost 2 bases, and 12 bases lay in between. The CDR3 has 14 residues. The CDR3 DNA sequence: TGTGCCAGCAGCCGAAGTCAGGGACAAGAGACCCAGTACTTC. As protein: CASSRSQGQETQYF.

This chain links TRBV10-3 with TRBJ2-3, with a tentative D call TRBD1 (5 bases). The CDR3 sequence is 17 residues long. CDR1 ENHRY and CDR2 SYGVKD come from the germline V gene. V shed 0 bases and J shed 0 bases, with 13 bases lying between them. The CDR3 nucleotides are TGTGCCATCAGTGAGTCGACAGTTAATCCTAGCACAGATACGCAGTATTTT. Amino acids: CAISESTVNPSTDTQYF.

V and J are TRBV30 and TRBJ2-5; D is undetermined. Germline loops: CDR1 GTSNPN, CDR2 SVGIG (reference sequence). CDR3 length: 11 residues. The V end was cut by 1 base, the J end by 5 bases, with 5 bases between. The CDR3 bases are TGTGCCTGGAGTGCACGGGAGACCCAGTACTTC. It translates to CAWSARETQYF. Full variable domain (remainder filled in from reference TRBV30 and TRBJ2-5): SQTIHQWPATLVQPVGSPLSLECTVEGTSNPNLYWYRQAAGRGLQLLFYSVGIGQISSEVPQNLSASRPQDRQFILSSKKLLLSDSGFYLCAWSARETQYFGPGTRLLVL.

This chain joins TRBV19 and TRBJ1-5; maybe TRBD1 (5 bases). Germline CDR1 reads LNHDA; CDR2 reads SQIVND (reference sequence). Between the trimmed V and J ends, which lost 4 bases and 9 bases, there was a span of 13 bases. This CDR3 is 13 amino acids long. CDR3 loop: CASSTSRDRPQHF. CDR3 nucleotide sequence: TGTGCCAGTAGTACCTCCAGGGATCGGCCCCAGCATTTT.

V is TRBV2 and J is TRBJ1-4, with D perhaps matching TRBD1 (5 bases). This CDR3 region has 14 residues. The germline gives CDR1 SNHLY, CDR2 FYNNEI. V dropped 4 bases and J dropped 8 bases, with 14 bases sitting between them. This CDR3 reads CASSVFRAREKLFF. CDR3 sequence (DNA): TGTGCCAGCAGTGTATTCAGGGCGAGAGAAAAACTGTTTTTT.

This chain connects TRBV5-4 to TRBJ1-1; possible D gene TRBD1, 5 bases. Between the trimmed V and J ends, which lost 0 bases and 7 bases, there was a span of 16 bases. This CDR3 spans 15 amino acids. CDR1 and CDR2 from the germline V gene are SGHNT and YYREEE (reference sequence). In nucleotides, the CDR3 is TGTGCCAGCAGCTTGGCCTTTCGGCAGGGTGATGAAGCTTTCTTT. Its translation is CASSLAFRQGDEAFF.

V and J are TRBV10-3 and TRBJ2-2, with a tentative D call TRBD1 (6 bases). Germline lookup yields CDR1 ENHRY and CDR2 SYGVKD. V was cut by 3 bases and J by 2 bases, with 10 bases left in between. This CDR3 has 15 amino acids. CDR3 sequence reads: CAISERQVNTGELFF. Here the CDR3 DNA reads TGTGCCATCAGTGAACGACAGGTTAACACCGGGGAGCTGTTTTTT.

In regard to this clone: Different DNA sequences within this sample yield the same CDR3. This chain joins TRBV5-1 and TRBJ1-6, with 9 bases matching TRBD1. Germline-derived CDR1 and CDR2 are SGHRS and YFSETQ. This CDR3 has 15 residues. V was pared by 0 bases and J by 10 bases, with 5 bases of the junction left unmatched. CDR3 nucleotides: TGCGCCAGCAGCTTGGAGGGACAGGGAGGATCACCCCTCCACTTT. Residues: CASSLEGQGGSPLHF.

The rearrangement joins TRBV6-6 to TRBJ1-1, with 10 bases that match TRBD1. Germline lookup yields CDR1 MNHNY and CDR2 SVGAGI (reference sequence). With 9 bases clipped from V and 5 bases from J, the junction kept 6 bases outside the gene matches. The CDR3 extends over 13 amino acids. The CDR3 bases are TGTGCCAGGATCGACAGGGGGCCTACTGAAGCTTTCTTT. Amino acids: CARIDRGPTEAFF.

This clone was seen just once. The chain recombines TRBV5-1 with TRBJ2-1; 10 bases match TRBD1. With V trimmed by 7 bases and J by 7 bases, 2 bases remained unmatched. Germline CDR1 and CDR2: SGHRS and YFSETQ. The CDR3 extends over 12 amino acids. The DNA of the CDR3 is TGCGCCAGCGGGACAGGGGAGAATGAGCAGTTCTTC. Residues: CASGTGENEQFF.

The chain recombines TRBV19 with TRBJ2-2; TRBD1 agrees at 9 bases. V lost 5 bases, J lost 5 bases, and 3 bases stayed unmatched. The CDR3 runs to 14 residues. Germline-derived CDR1 and CDR2 are LNHDA and SQIVND (reference sequence). Here the CDR3 DNA reads TGTGCCAGTAGTGGGACAGGGAAGACCGGGGAGCTGTTTTTT. Residues: CASSGTGKTGELFF.

This rearrangement joins TRBV5-1 to TRBJ1-1; 7 bases line up with TRBD1. V lost 4 bases and J lost 8; bases outside the gene matches: 8. The germline V gene encodes CDR1 SGHRS and CDR2 YFSETQ. The CDR3 spans 13 residues. The CDR3 bases are TGCGCCAGCAGCCTCACCGGACAGGCCGAAGCTTTCTTT. Translation: CASSLTGQAEAFF.

V is TRBV15 and J is TRBJ1-3; D is unresolved. Germline loops: CDR1 LNHNV, CDR2 YYDKDF (reference sequence). Trimming cost V 1 base and J 4 bases, with 14 bases left between them. This CDR3 contains 16 residues. The CDR3 reads CATSRGGVMTGNTIYF. The DNA of the CDR3 is TGTGCCACCAGCAGAGGGGGAGTAATGACCGGAAACACCATATATTTT.

V and J are TRBV5-6 and TRBJ2-6; no definite D call. CDR3 length: 17 residues. Looked up from germline, CDR1 is SGHDT and CDR2 is YYEEEE. V was shortened by 0 bases and J by 0 bases, with 10 bases between the two germline ends. The CDR3, as DNA: TGTGCCAGCAGCTTGGGCGCCCAAAACTCTGGGGCCAACGTCCTGACTTTC. Translation: CASSLGAQNSGANVLTF.

V usage is TRBV5-1 and J usage is TRBJ1-2; 8 bases are a match to TRBD1. Germline lookup yields CDR1 SGHRS and CDR2 YFSETQ. Trimming removed 4 bases from V and 6 bases from J; junction bases left unmatched: 14. This CDR3 region has 16 residues. DNA for the CDR3: TGCGCCAGCAGCCTAGGGGATTCTTGGACAGGGCATGGCTACACCTTC. The encoded protein is CASSLGDSWTGHGYTF.

The chain couples TRBV19 to TRBJ1-5; tentatively, D is TRBD1 (6 bases). CDR3 length: 16 residues. Germline assignment: CDR1 LNHDA and CDR2 SQIVND (reference sequence). V was trimmed by 5 bases and J by 7 bases, leaving 21 bases between them. DNA for the CDR3: TGTGCCAGTAGTCCCCGGGGCCAGGGGTCTAGGCAGCCCCAGCATTTT. It translates to CASSPRGQGSRQPQHF.

The V and J genes are TRBV5-4 and TRBJ1-1; D is perhaps TRBD1 (5 bases). With 6 bases removed from V and 4 bases from J, the gap between germline ends came to 7 bases. CDR1 is SGHNT, CDR2 YYREEE, per germline (reference sequence). The CDR3 has 11 amino acids. The CDR3 loop reads CASIQGTEAFF. The CDR3 DNA sequence: TGTGCCAGCATCCAGGGCACTGAAGCTTTCTTT.

The chain has TRBV27 and TRBJ1-1, with 8 nucleotides matching TRBD1. Germline CDR1 and CDR2: MNHEY and SMNVEV (reference sequence). J lost 4 bases, V lost 6 bases, and 4 bases had no gene match. The CDR3 extends over 13 amino acids. CDR3 loop: CASRITGGTEAFF. The CDR3 coding sequence is TGTGCCAGCAGAATAACAGGGGGCACTGAAGCTTTCTTT.

The chain uses TRBV6-4 and TRBJ2-1, with TRBD2 identical over 7 bases. This CDR3 has 15 amino acids. The germline V gene encodes CDR1 MRHNA and CDR2 SNTAGT. With V trimmed by 2 bases and J by 2 bases, 3 bases remained unmatched. This CDR3 is CASSDAGVAYNEQFF. For the CDR3, the DNA is TGTGCCAGCAGTGACGCGGGAGTCGCCTACAATGAGCAGTTCTTC.

The chain joins TRBV20-1 to TRBJ1-1, with TRBD1 as a possible D gene (6 bases). Trimming stripped 5 bases from V and 11 bases from J, with 15 bases between. Germline CDR1 reads DFQATT; CDR2 reads SNEGSKA (reference sequence). The CDR3 is 11 residues long. DNA of the CDR3: TGCAGTGCTGGGGCGGGGGCCGTCGCTTTCTTT. It translates to CSAGAGAVAFF.

The CDR3 nucleotides read TGTGCCAGCACGCAGGATGTTAGCAATCAGCCCCAGCATTTT. Translated, it gives CASTQDVSNQPQHF. This chain connects TRBV6-5 to TRBJ1-5; D uncertain. V lost 7 bases, J lost 0 bases, and 10 bases lay in between. The CDR3 is made up of 14 amino acids. The germline CDR1 and CDR2 sequences are MNHEY and SVGAGI.

The chain carries TRBV6-5 and TRBJ2-5; tentatively, D is TRBD2 (7 bases). Trimming took off 11 bases at V and 2 bases at J, with 18 bases between the two ends. Germline V CDR1 and CDR2: MNHEY, SVGAGI. There are 14 residues in the CDR3. CDR3: CACQTRGGQETQYF. CDR3 coding DNA: TGTGCCTGCCAGACCAGGGGAGGGCAAGAGACCCAGTACTTC.

The CDR3 is CASSTLGGLDYGYTF. CDR3 in DNA: TGTGCCAGTAGTACCCTTGGGGGGTTGGACTATGGCTACACCTTC. The V call is TRBV19, the J call TRBJ1-2, with TRBD1 as a possible D gene (5 bases). Trimming removed 4 bases from V and 3 bases from J, with 15 bases in between. Germline-derived CDR1 and CDR2 are LNHDA and SQIVND (reference sequence). The CDR3 sequence is 15 residues long.

V is TRBV18 and J is TRBJ1-2; 7 bases map to TRBD1. The germline V gene encodes CDR1 KGHSH and CDR2 LQKENI. V lost 1 base and J lost 8; bases outside the gene matches: 7. This CDR3 contains 14 residues. The CDR3 DNA is TGTGCCAGCTCACCACGGGCAGGGGGTCTGGGCTACACCTTC. Amino acid sequence: CASSPRAGGLGYTF.

The chain joins TRBV6-9 to TRBJ1-4; tentatively, D is TRBD1 (5 bases). Germline V CDR1 and CDR2: MNHGY, SVAAGI. The CDR3 consists of 16 residues. V lost 2 bases and J lost 0, with 10 bases in between. The CDR3 DNA is TGTGCCAGCAGTTATGGAGGGGCAGCAACTAATGAAAAACTGTTTTTT. It yields the protein CASSYGGAATNEKLFF.

The chain carries TRBV10-3 and TRBJ2-1; 12 bases match TRBD1. The germline gives CDR1 ENHRY, CDR2 SYGVKD. J lost 7 bases, V lost 11 bases, and 9 bases had no gene match. The CDR3 sequence is 14 residues long. CDR3 in amino acids: CALRQGQGANEQFF. In DNA, the CDR3 is TGTGCCCTTCGCCAGGGACAGGGGGCAAATGAGCAGTTCTTC.

The CDR3, as DNA: TGTGCCAGCAGCCCCCCCCCTCGTGGCACAGATACGCAGTATTTT. It encodes CASSPPPRGTDTQYF. The chain couples TRBV5-4 to TRBJ2-3, with D uncertain. V was shortened by 4 bases and J by 1 base, with 13 bases between the two germline ends. CDR1 is SGHNT, CDR2 YYREEE, per germline (reference sequence). This CDR3 contains 15 residues. Using reference TRBV5-4 and TRBJ2-3 for the parts outside the CDR3, the full variable domain is ETGVTQSPTHLIKTRGQQVTLRCSSQSGHNTVSWYQQALGQGPQFIFQYYREEENGRGNFPPRFSGLQFPNYSSELNVNALELDDSALYLCASSPPPRGTDTQYFGPGTRLTVL.

The CDR3 sequence: CASTGTGVAYNEQFF. The CDR3 DNA is TGTGCCAGTACCGGGACAGGGGTGGCCTACAATGAGCAGTTCTTC. The chain joins TRBV19 to TRBJ2-1; 10 bases are shared with TRBD1. In germline, CDR1 is LNHDA, CDR2 SQIVND (reference sequence). The J segment lost 2 bases and the V segment lost 7 bases, leaving 5 bases of the junction unmatched. The CDR3 is 15 residues long.

The chain combines TRBV5-8 with TRBJ1-1; D remains unclear. Germline V gene lookup returns CDR1 SGHTS and CDR2 YDEGEE. This CDR3 comprises 12 residues. V dropped 4 bases and J dropped 3 bases, with 7 bases sitting between them. The CDR3 reads CASSMLYTEAFF. The DNA of the CDR3 is TGTGCCAGCAGCATGTTATACACTGAAGCTTTCTTT.